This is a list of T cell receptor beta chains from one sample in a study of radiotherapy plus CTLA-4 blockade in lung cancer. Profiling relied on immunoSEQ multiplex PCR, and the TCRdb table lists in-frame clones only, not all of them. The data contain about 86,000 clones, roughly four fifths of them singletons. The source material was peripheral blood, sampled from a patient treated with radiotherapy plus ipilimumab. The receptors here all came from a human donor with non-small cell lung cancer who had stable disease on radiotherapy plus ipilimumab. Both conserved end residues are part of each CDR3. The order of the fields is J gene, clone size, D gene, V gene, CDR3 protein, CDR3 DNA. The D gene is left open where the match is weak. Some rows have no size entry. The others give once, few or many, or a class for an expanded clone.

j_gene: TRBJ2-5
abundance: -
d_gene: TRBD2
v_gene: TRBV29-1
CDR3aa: CSVSPGLEGTQYF
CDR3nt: TGCAGCGTTTCACCGGGACTAGAGGGGACCCAGTACTTC

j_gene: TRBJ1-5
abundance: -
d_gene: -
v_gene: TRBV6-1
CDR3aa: CASNLGMGNQPQHF
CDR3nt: TGTGCCAGCAACTTAGGGATGGGCAATCAGCCCCAGCATTTT

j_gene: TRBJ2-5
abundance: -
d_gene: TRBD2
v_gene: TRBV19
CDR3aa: CASSIASGTQETQYF
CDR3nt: TGTGCCAGTAGTATAGCTAGCGGGACCCAAGAGACCCAGTACTTC

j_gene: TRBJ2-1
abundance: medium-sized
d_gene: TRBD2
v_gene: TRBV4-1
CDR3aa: CASSQVEGTSSYNEQFF
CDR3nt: TGCGCCAGCAGCCAAGTTGAAGGGACTAGCTCCTACAATGAGCAGTTCTTC

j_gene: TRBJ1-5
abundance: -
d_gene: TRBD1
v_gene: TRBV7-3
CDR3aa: CASSSDRDQPQHF
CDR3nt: TGTGCCAGCAGCTCAGACAGGGATCAGCCCCAGCATTTT

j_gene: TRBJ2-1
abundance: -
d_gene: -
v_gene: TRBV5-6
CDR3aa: CASSYKYNEQFF
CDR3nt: TGTGCCAGCAGCTACAAATACAATGAGCAGTTCTTC

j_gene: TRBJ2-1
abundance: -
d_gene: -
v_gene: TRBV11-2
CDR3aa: CASSLVPRGGSYNEQFF
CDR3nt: TGTGCCAGCAGCTTAGTCCCTCGAGGGGGGAGTTACAATGAGCAGTTCTTC

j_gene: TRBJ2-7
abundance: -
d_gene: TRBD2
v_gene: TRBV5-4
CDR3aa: CASSLASLAASYEQYF
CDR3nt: TGTGCCAGCAGCCTGGCCTCCCTAGCGGCCTCCTACGAGCAGTACTTC

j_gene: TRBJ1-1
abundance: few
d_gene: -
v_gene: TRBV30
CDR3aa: CARTKGPEAFF
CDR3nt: TGTGCCCGGACTAAAGGGCCTGAAGCTTTCTTT

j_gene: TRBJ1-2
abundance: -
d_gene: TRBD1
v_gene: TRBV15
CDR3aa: CATSLDRGANYGYTF
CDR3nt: TGTGCCACCAGCTTAGACAGGGGAGCAAACTATGGCTACACCTTC

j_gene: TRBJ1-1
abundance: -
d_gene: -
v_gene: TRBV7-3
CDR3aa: CASSLSGSENTEAFF
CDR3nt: TGTGCCAGCAGCTTATCCGGCAGTGAGAACACTGAAGCTTTCTTT

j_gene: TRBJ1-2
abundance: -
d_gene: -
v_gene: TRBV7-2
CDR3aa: CASSKGQLVGYTF
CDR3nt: TGTGCCAGCAGCAAAGGACAGTTGGTTGGCTACACCTTC

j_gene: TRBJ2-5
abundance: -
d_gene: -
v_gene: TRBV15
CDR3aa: CATSREYRAGKTQYF
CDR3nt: TGTGCCACCAGCAGAGAATACAGGGCTGGAAAGACCCAGTACTTC

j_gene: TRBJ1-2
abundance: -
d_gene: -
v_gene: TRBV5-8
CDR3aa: CASSYGARDGYTF
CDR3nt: TGTGCCAGCAGCTATGGGGCGCGGGATGGCTACACCTTC

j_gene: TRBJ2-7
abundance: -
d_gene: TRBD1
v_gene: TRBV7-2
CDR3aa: CASSEGQGGYEQYF
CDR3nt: TGTGCCAGCAGCGAGGGACAGGGAGGCTACGAGCAGTACTTC

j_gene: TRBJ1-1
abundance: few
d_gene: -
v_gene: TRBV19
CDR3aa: CASRIAGLNTEAFF
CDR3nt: TGTGCCTCCCGCATCGCAGGGCTGAACACTGAAGCTTTCTTT

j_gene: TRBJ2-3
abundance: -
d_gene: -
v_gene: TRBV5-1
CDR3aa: CASRPRGISTDTQYF
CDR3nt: TGCGCCAGCAGACCTCGGGGCATTAGCACAGATACGCAGTATTTT

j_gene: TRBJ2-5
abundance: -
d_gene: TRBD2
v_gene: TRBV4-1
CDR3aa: CASSQFGTSGGPQETQYF
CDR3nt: TGCGCCAGCAGCCAGTTCGGGACTAGCGGGGGGCCCCAAGAGACCCAGTACTTC

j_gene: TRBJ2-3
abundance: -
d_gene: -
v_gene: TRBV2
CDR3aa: CASSAPFTDTQYF
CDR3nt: TGTGCCAGCAGTGCTCCCTTCACAGATACGCAGTATTTT

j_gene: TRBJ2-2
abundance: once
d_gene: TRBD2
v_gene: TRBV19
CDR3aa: CASSFGMTSGMVGNTGELFF
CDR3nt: TGTGCCAGTAGTTTCGGGATGACTAGCGGGATGGTGGGGAACACCGGGGAGCTGTTTTTT